This T cell receptor (beta chain) was obtained from a study of Graves' ophthalmopathy and Graves' hyperthyroidism (dated by TCRdb to between 2017 and 2018). Regarding the study in general: Stable hyperthyroidism was defined as no progression to ophthalmopathy within 18 months of follow-up. A discovery set of 100 patients (more than 40 ophthalmopathy, under 65 stable hyperthyroidism) was enrolled to explore V-J signatures distinguishing ophthalmopathy from hyperthyroidism. In total, approximately 130 blood samples were TCR-sequenced: some 43 ophthalmopathy, 80 or so hyperthyroidism and roughly 17 hyperthyroidism-to-ophthalmopathy patients. An independent validation cohort comprised some 18 hyperthyroidism patients and over 15 patients who later progressed from hyperthyroidism to ophthalmopathy. Following sampling, methimazole starting at 30 mg daily was administered to hyperthyroidism patients, and high-dose intravenous methylprednisolone was administered to ophthalmopathy patients. The study used TCR beta repertoire signatures to distinguish Graves' ophthalmopathy from Graves' hyperthyroidism and to predict progression to ophthalmopathy. In roughly six hyperthyroidism patients, T-cell repertoires of thyroid tissue and blood were compared. Broad study findings and their caveats: Most expanded thyroid clonotypes with a frequency above 0.001 also appeared in blood, which suggests that blood repertoires may reflect the immune response in the thyroid. In validation, the model predicted ophthalmopathy progression with about 70% sensitivity and 72.22% specificity; around twelve predicted patients were CT-confirmed with GO in a median of approximately six months. In cross-validation, the 13-signature model distinguished ophthalmopathy from stable hyperthyroidism with less than 90% sensitivity and approximately 81% specificity, while in the test set the corresponding values were about 80% and 75%. Sample size was not predetermined statistically, and investigators were not blinded to group allocation.

Notes on this clonotype: There is no known antigen for this receptor. No quality values exist for individual bases; no much larger clone is one base distant.

The hyperthyroidism patients were 18 to 65 years old and newly diagnosed, with a disease duration of less than 2 months. Patients with other autoimmune diseases, uncontrolled infections, pregnancy or lactation were excluded. Diagnosis was based on clinical symptoms, serum thyroxine, TRAb, thyroid ultrasound and orbital computed tomography. Trizol reagent was used to extract the total RNA, and its quality was then checked on an Agilent 2100 Bioanalyzer. Per the germline V gene (reference sequence), LNHDA is the CDR1 and SQIVND is the CDR2. The CDR3 starts with the cysteine, ends with the phenylalanine, and has 14 residues. Only the CDR3 region is kept as DNA, spanning 42 bases read in frame from base 1. The trim is 3 bases for V and 5 bases for J, with a gap of 13 bases between the germline ends. For repertoire sequencing, the TCR beta CDR3 regions were amplified from RNA transcripts. A first-round RT-PCR used HTBI primers with the Qiagen OneStep RT-PCR kit, followed by a second-round multiplex PCR, size selection and purification. The libraries underwent paired-end sequencing with 100 bp reads on an Illumina HiSeq2000. On the authors' methods: Reads were processed with SOAPnuke, discarding reads with adapters, uncalled bases, mean Phred below 15, or no exact constant-primer or identifier match. COPE v1.2.5 was used to merge high-quality paired reads. Clonotypes were defined as unique nucleotide sequences and were aligned to IMGT TRB V, D and J references using MiTCR v1.1. Analysis was restricted to V-J combinations with a frequency above 0.0001, which covered 98% to 99.2% of repertoires. For each V-J combination, a TCR clonal expansion and chaos score was defined as the ratio of F50 clonal expansion to chaos observed in the TCRdist matrix. Features were reduced by Welch's t-statistics and random forest to over 10 V-J combinations, which fed a naive Bayes classifier. The Morisita-Horn index was used to measure how similar the thyroid and blood repertoires were. TCRdb took the public reads, trimmed them with fastp at Q25, ran MiXCR for clone calling and kept in-frame beta chains. Identical CDR3 proteins give one entry, which carries the most common genes and DNA. TCRdb, rather than the study authors, made the V and J calls. Across this sample there are a few hundred thousand distinct CDR3 sequences, with under 45% seen only once. Of the sample, 3.5% to 5% falls within the top ten clones.

In this chain, TRBV19 is recombined with TRBJ2-5; TRBD2 is a weak D gene call, 7 bases matching. The clonotype comes from an adult man with Graves' hyperthyroidism. Specimen: peripheral blood or thyroid tissue (not recorded which). Here is the DNA: TGTGCCAGTAGTATGGGGAGGGGGTTGGAGACCCAGTACTTC. Its translation is CASSMGRGLETQYF.